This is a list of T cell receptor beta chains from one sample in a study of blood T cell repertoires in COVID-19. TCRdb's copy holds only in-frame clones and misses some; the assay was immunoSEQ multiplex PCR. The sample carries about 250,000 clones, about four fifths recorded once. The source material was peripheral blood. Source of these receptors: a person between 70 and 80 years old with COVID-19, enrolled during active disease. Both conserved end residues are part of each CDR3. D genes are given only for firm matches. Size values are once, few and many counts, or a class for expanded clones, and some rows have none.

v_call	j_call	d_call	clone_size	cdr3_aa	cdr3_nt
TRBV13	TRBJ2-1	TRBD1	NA	CASSLVSDRAFF	TGTGCCAGCAGCTTAGTATCGGACAGGGCTTTCTTC
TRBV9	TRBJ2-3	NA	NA	CASSVDDRLRDTQYF	TGTGCCAGCAGCGTAGATGACAGATTGCGAGATACGCAGTATTTT
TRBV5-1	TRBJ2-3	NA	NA	CASSSSKTVPSTDTQYF	TGCGCCAGCAGCTCTTCGAAGACAGTGCCTAGCACAGATACGCAGTATTTT
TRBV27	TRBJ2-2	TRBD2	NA	CASSPQGLAGGPPGELFF	TGTGCCAGCAGTCCCCAGGGACTAGCGGGAGGGCCTCCCGGGGAGCTGTTTTTT
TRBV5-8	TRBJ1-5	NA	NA	CASSGGQRNNQPQHF	TGTGCCAGCAGCGGGGGACAACGAAACAATCAGCCCCAGCATTTT
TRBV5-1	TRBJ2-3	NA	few	CASSLGLVMDTQYF	TGCGCCAGCAGCTTGGGACTCGTCATGGATACGCAGTATTTT
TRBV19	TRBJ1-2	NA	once	CASSMSRQKANYGYTF	TGTGCCAGTAGTATGTCCCGACAGAAAGCTAACTATGGCTACACCTTC
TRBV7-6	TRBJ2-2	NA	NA	CASSPTVTADRELFF	TGTGCCAGCAGCCCGACAGTGACCGCTGACCGGGAGCTGTTTTTT
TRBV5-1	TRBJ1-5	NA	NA	CASSLDSNQPQHF	TGCGCCAGCAGCTTGGACAGTAATCAGCCCCAGCATTTT
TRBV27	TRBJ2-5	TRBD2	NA	CASSHLTGTSGTHLQETQYF	TGTGCCAGCAGTCACCTCACCGGGACTAGCGGGACGCACCTCCAAGAGACCCAGTACTTC
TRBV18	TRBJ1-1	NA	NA	CASSPPSQTGWAFF	TGTGCCAGCTCACCACCATCACAAACGGGGTGGGCTTTCTTT
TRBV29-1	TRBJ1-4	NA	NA	CSVGSRTNEKLFF	TGCAGCGTTGGATCCAGGACTAATGAAAAACTGTTTTTT
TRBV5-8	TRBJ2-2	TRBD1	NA	CASSSGQPTGRTGELFF	TGTGCCAGCAGCTCCGGCCAGCCGACAGGGCGGACCGGGGAGCTGTTTTTT
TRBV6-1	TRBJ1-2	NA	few	CASSEVKGGGYTF	TGTGCCAGCAGTGAAGTGAAAGGAGGTGGCTACACCTTC
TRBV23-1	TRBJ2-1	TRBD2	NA	CASNYSGLTGSYNEQFF	TGCGCCAGCAATTATAGCGGGCTAACCGGCTCCTACAATGAGCAGTTCTTC
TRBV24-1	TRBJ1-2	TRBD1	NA	CATSDPGTGSYGYTF	TGTGCCACCAGTGATCCCGGGACAGGATCCTATGGCTACACCTTC
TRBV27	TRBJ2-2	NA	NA	CASSLERGTNTGELFF	TGTGCCAGCAGTTTAGAACGGGGGACGAACACCGGGGAGCTGTTTTTT
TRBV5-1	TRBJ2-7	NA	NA	CASSLWAGYEQYF	TGCGCCAGCAGCTTGTGGGCTGGCTACGAGCAGTACTTC
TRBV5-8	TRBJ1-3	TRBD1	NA	CASSLGDRAGNTIYF	TGTGCCAGCAGCTTGGGGGACAGGGCAGGAAACACCATATATTTT
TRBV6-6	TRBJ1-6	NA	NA	CASLDPGLWSPLHF	TGTGCCAGCCTAGACCCGGGACTTTGGTCACCCCTCCACTTT
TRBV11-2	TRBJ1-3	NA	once	CASSSALQGGGNTIYF	TGTGCCAGCAGCTCCGCCTTACAGGGTGGTGGAAACACCATATATTTT
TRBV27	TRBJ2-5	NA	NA	CASTPPGVQETQYF	TGTGCCAGCACCCCACCCGGGGTCCAAGAGACCCAGTACTTC
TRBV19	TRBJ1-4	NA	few	CASTSPREGNEKLFF	TGTGCCAGTACCTCCCCGAGGGAGGGTAATGAAAAACTGTTTTTT
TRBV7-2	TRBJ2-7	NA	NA	CASSLARNEQYF	TGTGCCAGCAGCTTAGCGAGAAACGAGCAGTACTTC
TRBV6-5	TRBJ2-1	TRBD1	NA	CASTKGQGAFNEQFF	TGTGCCAGCACAAAAGGACAGGGGGCATTCAATGAGCAGTTCTTC
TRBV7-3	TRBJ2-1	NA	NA	CASSLRALDNEQFF	TGTGCCAGCAGCTTAAGGGCGTTGGACAATGAGCAGTTCTTC
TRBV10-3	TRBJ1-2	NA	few	CATLGHDSGGYTF	TGTGCCACCCTTGGACACGACTCCGGAGGCTACACCTTC
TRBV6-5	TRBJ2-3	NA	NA	CASSYRGISTDTQYF	TGTGCCAGCAGTTACAGGGGTATTAGCACAGATACGCAGTATTTT
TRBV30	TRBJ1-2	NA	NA	CAWTSGGAVYGYTF	TGTGCCTGGACATCGGGGGGAGCAGTCTATGGCTACACCTTC
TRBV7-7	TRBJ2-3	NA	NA	CASSLLAGRTDTQYF	TGTGCCAGCAGCTTACTGGCGGGACGCACAGATACGCAGTATTTT
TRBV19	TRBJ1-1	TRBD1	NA	CASSPGGGEAFF	TGTGCCAGTAGCCCAGGGGGAGGTGAAGCTTTCTTT
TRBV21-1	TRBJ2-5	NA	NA	CASSKEEGGPPFLFQETQYF	TGTGCCAGCAGCAAAGAGGAGGGAGGGCCTCCATTTCTCTTTCAAGAGACCCAGTACTTC
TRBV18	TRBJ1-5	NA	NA	CASSPPLADNQPQHF	TGTGCCAGCTCACCACCTTTGGCAGACAATCAGCCCCAGCATTTT
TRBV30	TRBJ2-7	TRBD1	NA	CACVNLDRGREQYF	TGTGCCTGCGTTAACCTGGACAGGGGGCGCGAGCAGTACTTC
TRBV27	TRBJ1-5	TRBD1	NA	CATQGGNQPQHF	TGTGCCACACAGGGGGGGAATCAGCCCCAGCATTTT
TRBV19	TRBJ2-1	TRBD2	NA	CASSIVPSGFDEQFF	TGTGCCAGTAGTATAGTCCCTAGCGGATTCGATGAGCAGTTCTTC
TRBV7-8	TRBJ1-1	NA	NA	CASSPRGRTEAFF	TGTGCCAGCAGCCCCCGGGGGAGGACTGAAGCTTTCTTT
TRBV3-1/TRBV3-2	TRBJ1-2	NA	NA	CASSQDLQRQDDPGYGYTF	TGTGCCAGCAGCCAAGACCTACAGCGACAGGACGATCCGGGCTATGGCTACACCTTC
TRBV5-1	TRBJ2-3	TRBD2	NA	CASSPRGRGGVDTDTQYF	TGCGCCAGCAGCCCCCGGGGGCGGGGGGGCGTAGACACAGATACGCAGTATTTT
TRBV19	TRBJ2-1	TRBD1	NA	CASSAGQGSLIEQFF	TGTGCCAGTAGTGCCGGACAGGGTTCCCTAATTGAGCAGTTCTTC
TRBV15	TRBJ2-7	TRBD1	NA	CATSPGQAVYEQYF	TGTGCCACCAGCCCTGGACAGGCGGTCTACGAGCAGTACTTC
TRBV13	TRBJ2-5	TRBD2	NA	CASTLRGGETQYF	TGTGCCAGCACCCTCCGGGGGGGGGAGACCCAGTACTTC
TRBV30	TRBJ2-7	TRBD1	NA	CAGIPGQGSYEQYF	TGTGCCGGGATACCGGGACAGGGCTCCTACGAGCAGTACTTC
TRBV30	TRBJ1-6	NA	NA	CAWTGSYNSPLHF	TGTGCCTGGACGGGGTCCTATAATTCACCCCTCCACTTT